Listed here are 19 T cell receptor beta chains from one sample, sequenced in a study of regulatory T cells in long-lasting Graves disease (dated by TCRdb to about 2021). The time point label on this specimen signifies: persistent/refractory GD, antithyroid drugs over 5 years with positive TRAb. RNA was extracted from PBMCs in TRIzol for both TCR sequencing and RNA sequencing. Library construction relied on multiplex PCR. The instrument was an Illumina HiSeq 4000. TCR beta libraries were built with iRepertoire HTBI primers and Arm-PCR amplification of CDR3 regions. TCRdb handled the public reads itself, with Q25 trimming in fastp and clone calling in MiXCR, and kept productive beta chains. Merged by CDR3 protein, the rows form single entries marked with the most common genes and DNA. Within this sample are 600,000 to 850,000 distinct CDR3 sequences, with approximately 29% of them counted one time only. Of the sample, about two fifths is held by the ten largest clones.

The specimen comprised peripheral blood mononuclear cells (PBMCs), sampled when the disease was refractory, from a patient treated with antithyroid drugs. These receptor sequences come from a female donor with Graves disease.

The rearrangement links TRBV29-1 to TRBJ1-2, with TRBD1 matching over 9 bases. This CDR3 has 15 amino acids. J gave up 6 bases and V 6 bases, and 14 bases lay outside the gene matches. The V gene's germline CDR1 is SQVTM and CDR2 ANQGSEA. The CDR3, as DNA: TGCAGCGTAATTTACACAGGGGGCGCAGGGGATGGCTACACCTTC. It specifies CSVIYTGGAGDGYTF.

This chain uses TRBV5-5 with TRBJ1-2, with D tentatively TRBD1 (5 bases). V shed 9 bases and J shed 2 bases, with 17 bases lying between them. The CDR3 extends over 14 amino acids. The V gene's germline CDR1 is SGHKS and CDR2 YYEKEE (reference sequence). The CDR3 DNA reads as TGTGCCACCACAGCTTTACCAGGGAACTATGGCTACACCTTC. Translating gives CATTALPGNYGYTF.

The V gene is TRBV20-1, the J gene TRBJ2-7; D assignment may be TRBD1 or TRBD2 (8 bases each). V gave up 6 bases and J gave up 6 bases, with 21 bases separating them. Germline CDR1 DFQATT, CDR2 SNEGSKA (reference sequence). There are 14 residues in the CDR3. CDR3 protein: CSAITGGLVSEQYF. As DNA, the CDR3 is TGCAGTGCCATTACAGGGGGACTAGTCTCCGAGCAGTACTTC.

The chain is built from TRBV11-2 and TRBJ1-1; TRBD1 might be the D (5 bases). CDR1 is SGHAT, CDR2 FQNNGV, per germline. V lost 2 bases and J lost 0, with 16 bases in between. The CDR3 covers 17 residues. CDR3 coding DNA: TGTGCCAGCAGCTTACCATGGACAAAGCGCATGAACACTGAAGCTTTCTTT. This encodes CASSLPWTKRMNTEAFF.

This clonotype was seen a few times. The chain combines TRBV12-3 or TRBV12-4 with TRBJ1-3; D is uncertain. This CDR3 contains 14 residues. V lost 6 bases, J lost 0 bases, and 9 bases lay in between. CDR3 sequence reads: CASREGISGNTIYF. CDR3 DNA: TGTGCCAGCAGAGAGGGCATCTCTGGAAACACCATATATTTT.

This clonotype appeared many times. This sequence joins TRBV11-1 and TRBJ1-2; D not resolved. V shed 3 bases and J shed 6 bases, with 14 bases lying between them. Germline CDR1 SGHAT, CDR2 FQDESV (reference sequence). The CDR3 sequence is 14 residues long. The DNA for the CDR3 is TGTGCCAGCAGCTTTGACGGAATCCGAGATGGCTACACCTTC. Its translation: CASSFDGIRDGYTF.

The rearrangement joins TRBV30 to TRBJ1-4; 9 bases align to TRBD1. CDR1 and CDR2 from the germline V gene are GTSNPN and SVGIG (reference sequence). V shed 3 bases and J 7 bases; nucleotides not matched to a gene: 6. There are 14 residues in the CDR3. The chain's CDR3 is CAWSETGGTEKLFF. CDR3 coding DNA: TGTGCCTGGAGCGAGACAGGGGGAACTGAAAAACTGTTTTTT.

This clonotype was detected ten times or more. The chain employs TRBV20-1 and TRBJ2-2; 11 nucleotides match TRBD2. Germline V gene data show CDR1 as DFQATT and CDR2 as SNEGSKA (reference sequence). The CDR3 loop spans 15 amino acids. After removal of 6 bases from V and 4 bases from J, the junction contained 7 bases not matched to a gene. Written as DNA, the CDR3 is TGCAGTGCCTCTCTAGCGGGAGGCGGCACCGGGGAGCTGTTTTTT. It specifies CSASLAGGGTGELFF.

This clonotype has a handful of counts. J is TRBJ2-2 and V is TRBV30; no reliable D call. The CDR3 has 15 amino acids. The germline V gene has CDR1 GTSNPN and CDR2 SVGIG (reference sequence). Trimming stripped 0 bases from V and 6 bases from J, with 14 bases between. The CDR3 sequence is CAWSVGRLWAGELFF. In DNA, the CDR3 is TGTGCCTGGAGTGTGGGAAGATTGTGGGCCGGGGAGCTGTTTTTT.

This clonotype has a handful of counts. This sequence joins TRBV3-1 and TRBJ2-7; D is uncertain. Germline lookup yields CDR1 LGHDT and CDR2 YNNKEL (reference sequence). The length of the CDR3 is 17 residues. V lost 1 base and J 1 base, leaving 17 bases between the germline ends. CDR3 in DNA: TGTGCCAGCAGCCAAGGTGGGCTAGTCCTTCGATCCTACGAGCAGTACTTC. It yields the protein CASSQGGLVLRSYEQYF.

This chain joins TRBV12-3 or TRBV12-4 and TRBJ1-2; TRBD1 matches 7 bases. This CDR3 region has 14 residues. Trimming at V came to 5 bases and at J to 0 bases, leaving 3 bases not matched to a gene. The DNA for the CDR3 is TGTGCCAGCAGTGACCAGGGGGCTAACTATGGCTACACCTTC. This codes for CASSDQGANYGYTF.

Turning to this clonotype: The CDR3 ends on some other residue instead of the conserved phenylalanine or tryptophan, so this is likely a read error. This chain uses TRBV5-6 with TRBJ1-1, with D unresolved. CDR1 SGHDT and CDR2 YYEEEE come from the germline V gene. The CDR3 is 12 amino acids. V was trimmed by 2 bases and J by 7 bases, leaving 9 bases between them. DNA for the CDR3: TGTGCCAGCAGCTTTACGTTGAGTGAAGCTTTCTCT. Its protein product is CASSFTLSEAFS.

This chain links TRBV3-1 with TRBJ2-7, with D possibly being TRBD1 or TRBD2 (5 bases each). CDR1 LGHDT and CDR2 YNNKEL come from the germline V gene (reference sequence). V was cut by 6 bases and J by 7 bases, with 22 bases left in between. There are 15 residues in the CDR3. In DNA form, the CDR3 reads TGTGCCAGCAGTCCTGCCGGGACCAGTACAATGGAGCAGTACTTC. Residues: CASSPAGTSTMEQYF.

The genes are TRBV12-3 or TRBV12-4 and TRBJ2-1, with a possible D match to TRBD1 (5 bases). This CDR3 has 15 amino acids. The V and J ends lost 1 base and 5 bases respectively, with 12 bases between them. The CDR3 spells CASSLVQGSHNEQFF. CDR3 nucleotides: TGTGCCAGCAGTTTAGTGCAGGGTTCCCACAATGAGCAGTTCTTC.

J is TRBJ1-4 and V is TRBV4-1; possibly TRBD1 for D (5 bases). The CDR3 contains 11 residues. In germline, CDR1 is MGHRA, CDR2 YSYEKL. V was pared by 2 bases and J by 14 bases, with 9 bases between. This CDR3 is CASSQRQSLFF. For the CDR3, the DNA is TGCGCCAGCAGCCAAAGACAGTCGCTGTTTTTT.

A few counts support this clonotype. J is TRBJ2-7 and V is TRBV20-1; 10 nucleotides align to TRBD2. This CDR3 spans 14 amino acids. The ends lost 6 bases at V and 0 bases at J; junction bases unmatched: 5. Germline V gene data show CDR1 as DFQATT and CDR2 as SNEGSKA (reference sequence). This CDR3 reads CSAIGLADSYEQYF. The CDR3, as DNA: TGCAGTGCAATTGGACTAGCGGACTCCTACGAGCAGTACTTC.

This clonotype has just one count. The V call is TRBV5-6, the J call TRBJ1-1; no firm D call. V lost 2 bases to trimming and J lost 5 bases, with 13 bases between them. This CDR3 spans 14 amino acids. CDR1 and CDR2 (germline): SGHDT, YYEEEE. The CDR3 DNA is TGTGCCAGCAGCTTAGTAACGGCGCGAACTGAAGCTTTCTTT. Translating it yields CASSLVTARTEAFF. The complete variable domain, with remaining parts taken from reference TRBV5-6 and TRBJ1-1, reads DAGVTQSPTHLIKTRGQQVTLRCSPKSGHDTVSWYQQALGQGPQFIFQYYEEEERQRGNFPDRFSGHQFPNYSSELNVNALLLGDSALYLCASSLVTARTEAFFGQGTRLTVV.

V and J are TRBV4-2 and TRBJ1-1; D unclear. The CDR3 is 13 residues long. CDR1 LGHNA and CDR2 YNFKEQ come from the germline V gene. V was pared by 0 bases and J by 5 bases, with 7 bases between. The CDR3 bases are TGTGCCAGCAGCCAAGATATGGAGACTGAAGCTTTCTTT. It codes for CASSQDMETEAFF.

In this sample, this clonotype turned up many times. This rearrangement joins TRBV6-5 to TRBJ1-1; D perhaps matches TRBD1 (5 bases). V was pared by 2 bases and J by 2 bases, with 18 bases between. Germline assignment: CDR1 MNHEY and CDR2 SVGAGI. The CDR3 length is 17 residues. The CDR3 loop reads CASSYLKPGLYNTEAFF. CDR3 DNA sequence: TGTGCCAGCAGTTACCTCAAGCCGGGGCTATACAACACTGAAGCTTTCTTT.